This TCR beta chain was sequenced for a study of PD-1 blockade in classical Hodgkin lymphoma. Findings and limits, study-wide: Diversity in CD4+ TCRs, unlike that measured in CD8+ TCRs, had risen significantly by C4D1.

Brentuximab vedotin exposure varied among the patients, all of whom had relapsed after autologous stem cell transplantation. Complete response, partial response or progressive disease made up the best responses. Comments on this clone: Its antigen is not known.

Produced via immunoSEQ multiplex PCR; TCRdb's table is partial and in-frame only. The sample includes approximately 89,000 clones, 75% to 90% of them seen just once. This CDR3 has 14 amino acids. CDR1 and CDR2 from the germline V gene are LGHNA and YNFKEQ. V lost 0 bases to trimming and J lost 2 bases, with 8 bases between them. This sequence was found in a human donor with classical Hodgkin lymphoma. Sequencing used peripheral blood mononuclear cells (PBMCs), obtained at baseline. The gene calls are TRBV4-2 and TRBJ2-7, with a possible D match to TRBD2 (7 bases). The chain's CDR3 is CASSQERGPYEQYF. CDR3 bases: TGTGCCAGCAGCCAAGAGCGGGGGCCCTACGAGCAGTACTTC.